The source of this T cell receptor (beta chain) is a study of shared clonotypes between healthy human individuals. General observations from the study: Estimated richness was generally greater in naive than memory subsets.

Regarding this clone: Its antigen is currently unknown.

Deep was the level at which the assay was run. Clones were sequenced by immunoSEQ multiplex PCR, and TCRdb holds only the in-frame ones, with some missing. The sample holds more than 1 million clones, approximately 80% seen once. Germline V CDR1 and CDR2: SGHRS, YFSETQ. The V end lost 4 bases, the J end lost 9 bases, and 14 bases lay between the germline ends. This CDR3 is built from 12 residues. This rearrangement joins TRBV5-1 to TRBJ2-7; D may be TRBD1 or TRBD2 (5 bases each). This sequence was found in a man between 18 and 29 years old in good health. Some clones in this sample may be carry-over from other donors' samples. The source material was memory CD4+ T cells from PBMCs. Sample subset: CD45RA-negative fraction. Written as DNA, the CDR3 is TGCGCCAGCAGCCCGCAGGGAGACGGGCAGTACTTC. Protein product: CASSPQGDGQYF.